Listed below are T cell receptor beta chains from one sample, sequenced in a study of T and B cells in COVID-19 patients. TCRdb reanalysed the multiplex PCR reads using MiXCR and keeps one entry per CDR3 protein. The sample carries about 4,000 distinct CDR3 sequences, about 25% recorded once. Input material: blood. The receptors originated from a human donor with active COVID-19. The CDR3 runs from the conserved cysteine through the conserved F or W. A D gene is named only where the DNA matches it firmly. A clone size is listed for some rows: how often the clone was seen (once, few, many), or a class if it is expanded.

V	J	size	D	DNA	CDR3
TRBV10-3	TRBJ1-3	-	-	TGTGCCATCAGTGAGGGGCCCCTAATCTCTGGAAACACCATATATTTT	CAISEGPLISGNTIYF
TRBV7-2	TRBJ1-3	-	-	TGTGCCAGCAGCCCTAACACAGGAAACACTATATATTTT	CASSPNTGNTIYF
TRBV20-1	TRBJ1-1	-	-	TGCAGTGCTAGGGTCCCAGGGGCGAACACTGAAGCTTTCTTT	CSARVPGANTEAFF
TRBV6-2/TRBV6-3	TRBJ1-1	-	-	TGTGCCAGCAGTGTTCCCCCTGGGGGCGGGAGGACTGAAGCTTTCTTT	CASSVPPGGGRTEAFF
TRBV6-5	TRBJ2-7	medium-sized	TRBD1	TGTGCCAGCAGTAGGGGACAGTTCTACGAGCAGTACTTC	CASSRGQFYEQYF
TRBV12-3/TRBV12-4	TRBJ2-2	medium-sized	-	TGTGCCAGCAGTTTAGAAGAGGGGTACGGGGAGCTGTTTTTT	CASSLEEGYGELFF
TRBV6-5	TRBJ2-1	medium-sized	TRBD2	TGTGCCAGCAGTTCGGGACTAGCATACAATGAGCAGTTCTTC	CASSSGLAYNEQFF
TRBV19	TRBJ2-7	-	TRBD1	TGTGCCAGCGGGTCCCCCGGGACAGTCTACGAGCAGTACTTC	CASGSPGTVYEQYF
TRBV5-6	TRBJ2-1	medium-sized	-	TGTGCCAGCAGCTTGAGGGCTATCTACAATGAGCAGTTCTTC	CASSLRAIYNEQFF
TRBV11-2	TRBJ2-7	-	-	TGTGCCAGCAGCTTAATGTCAGACCCTGAGTCCTACTACGAGCAGTACTTC	CASSLMSDPESYYEQYF
TRBV19	TRBJ2-7	few	TRBD2	TGTGCCAGTAGTGCCGGGACTAGCGTATACGAGCAGTACTTC	CASSAGTSVYEQYF
TRBV24-1	TRBJ1-4	-	-	TGTGCCACCAGTGATTTAGGCTCGATCAGAGAAGATGAAAAACTGTTTTTT	CATSDLGSIREDEKLFF
TRBV6-5	TRBJ1-5	few	-	TGTGCCAGCAGTCCGACAGCTAATCAGCCCCAGCATTTT	CASSPTANQPQHF
TRBV20-1	TRBJ2-7	-	TRBD2	TGCAGTGCTAGAGACTACTACGGGACTAGCGGGAGAACCTACGAGCAGTACTTC	CSARDYYGTSGRTYEQYF
TRBV7-9	TRBJ2-5	-	-	TGTGCCAGCAGCCTCAACAGGGCCCGCCAAAAGACCCAGTACTTC	CASSLNRARQKTQYF
TRBV18	TRBJ1-1	-	TRBD1	TGTGCCAGCTCTCTCAGGGGGGGCGCGTCCACTGAAGCTTACTTT	CASSLRGGASTEAYF
TRBV12-3/TRBV12-4	TRBJ2-7	-	-	TGTGCCAGCAGCGGTAGGGGTCCCGAGCAGTACTTC	CASSGRGPEQYF
TRBV5-4	TRBJ2-2	-	-	TGTGCCAGCAGCTTGGAGGGGCACACCGGGGAGCTGTTTTTT	CASSLEGHTGELFF
TRBV19	TRBJ1-2	medium-sized	-	TGTGCCAGTAATTCCCTAGGGACAAAAATCCGCGGAGGCTACACCTTC	CASNSLGTKIRGGYTF
TRBV14	TRBJ2-3	medium-sized	TRBD2	TGTGCCAGCAGCCAAGGACTAGCGGGAGGGCCGAGCACAGATACGCAGTATTTT	CASSQGLAGGPSTDTQYF
TRBV6-2/TRBV6-3	TRBJ2-7	-	-	TGTGCCAGCGTAGCCGACCAAGCCTACGAGCAGTACTTC	CASVADQAYEQYF
TRBV7-9	TRBJ1-5	-	-	TGTGCCAGCACGTCTAGACAAAGCAATCAGCCCCAGCATTTT	CASTSRQSNQPQHF
TRBV18	TRBJ2-3	medium-sized	-	TGTGCCAGCTCACCCGACACAGATACGCAGTATTTT	CASSPDTDTQYF
TRBV6-6	TRBJ2-6	medium-sized	-	TGTGCCAGCAGAGCCCTTACGGCCAACGTCCTGACTTTC	CASRALTANVLTF
TRBV6-6	TRBJ2-3	medium-sized	-	TGTGCCAGCAGAGGGTCCACAGATACGCAGTATTTT	CASRGSTDTQYF
TRBV18	TRBJ1-3	-	-	TGTGCCAGCTCACCAAGTCTACAGGTTCTATCTGGAAACACCATATATTTT	CASSPSLQVLSGNTIYF
TRBV7-6	TRBJ2-7	medium-sized	TRBD1	TGTGCCAGCAGCTTAGCGGGGACAGGGACCTTCGAGCAGTACTTC	CASSLAGTGTFEQYF
TRBV24-1	TRBJ1-2	-	TRBD1	TGTGCCACCAGTGCCTCCCAGGCCAGGGGGCTCCCACTCTCTAACTATGGCTACACCTTC	CATSASQARGLPLSNYGYTF
TRBV7-2	TRBJ2-1	-	-	TGTGCCGCTTACAGAAATACTGAGCAGTTCTTC	CAAYRNTEQFF
TRBV7-2	TRBJ1-3	few	-	TGTGCCAGCAGCTACGGGGGGACCATATATTTT	CASSYGGTIYF
TRBV29-1	TRBJ1-1	large	TRBD1	TGCAGCGTTGAGGAAGGGACAGGGAACACTGAAGCTTTCTTT	CSVEEGTGNTEAFF
TRBV6-5	TRBJ1-6	medium-sized	TRBD1	TGTGCCAGCAGTGTGACAGGGAATTCACCCCTCCACTTT	CASSVTGNSPLHF
TRBV7-9	TRBJ1-6	-	TRBD1	TGTGCCAGCAGTCAAGGACAGGGGCGGGCACCCCTCCACTTT	CASSQGQGRAPLHF
TRBV6-1	TRBJ1-2	few	-	TGTGCCAGCAGTGAAGCGCAAGGGCACTATGGCTACACCTTC	CASSEAQGHYGYTF
TRBV4-3	TRBJ2-7	few	TRBD2	TGCGCCAGCAGCCAAGAAGCGGGAGGCCCCTCCTACGAGCAGTACTTC	CASSQEAGGPSYEQYF
TRBV18	TRBJ1-4	-	-	TGTGCCAGCTCAGTAAGCTTTGTAGGTGAAAAACTGTTTTTT	CASSVSFVGEKLFF
TRBV15	TRBJ1-2	medium-sized	TRBD1	TGTGCCACCAGCAGGGGACAGGGGTATGGCTACACCTTC	CATSRGQGYGYTF
TRBV29-1	TRBJ2-3	-	TRBD2	TGCAGCGTTGTAGCGGGTGGGGCAGATACGCAGTATTTT	CSVVAGGADTQYF
TRBV5-1	TRBJ1-1	few	-	TGCGCCAGCGCTTCGTCCGGGACGGGTGGGACTGAAGCTTTCTTT	CASASSGTGGTEAFF
TRBV28	TRBJ2-1	-	TRBD2	TGTGCCAGCAGTTTCGACCCTAGCGGGAGAAACGGGGATGAGCAGTTCTTC	CASSFDPSGRNGDEQFF
TRBV12-3/TRBV12-4	TRBJ2-1	medium-sized	-	TGTGCCAGCAGTTTAGGGTGGAATGAGCAGTTCTTC	CASSLGWNEQFF
TRBV6-5	TRBJ1-5	-	-	TGTGCCAGCAGTCCGGGGGGGTGGGGGCAGCCCCAGCATTTT	CASSPGGWGQPQHF
TRBV5-1	TRBJ2-5	-	-	TGCGCCAGCAGCTTGGGCAGGGTGGCAGAGACCCAGTACTTC	CASSLGRVAETQYF
TRBV6-6	TRBJ1-5	few	-	TGTGCCAGCACGGGTCGGGATCAGCCCCAGCATTTT	CASTGRDQPQHF
TRBV20-1	TRBJ2-5	-	-	TGCAGTGCGAAACACCCGGGTTCTACAGTGACCCAGTACTTC	CSAKHPGSTVTQYF
TRBV30	TRBJ1-6	medium-sized	TRBD1	TGTGCCTGGAGTGTACAGGGGAACTATAATTCACCCCTCCACTTT	CAWSVQGNYNSPLHF
TRBV5-1	TRBJ2-7	few	-	TGCGCCAGCAGCGGGGTGGGCCTAAGGAGTGTAAGGGTCTCCTACGAGCAGTACTTC	CASSGVGLRSVRVSYEQYF
TRBV18	TRBJ2-1	medium-sized	TRBD2	TGTGCCAGCTCAGCGCGGGAGGGCTCCTACAATGAGCAGTTCTTC	CASSAREGSYNEQFF
TRBV5-1	TRBJ1-1	few	-	TGCGCCAGCAGCTTGGAAGGACAAGCGAACACTGAAGCTTTCTTT	CASSLEGQANTEAFF
TRBV21-1	TRBJ2-3	-	-	TGTGCCAGCAGTCTTATTTTCTCGTGGGACATGGAAGATACGCAGTATTTT	CASSLIFSWDMEDTQYF
TRBV19	TRBJ2-2	medium-sized	TRBD1	TGTGCCAGTAGTCCGGGACAGGGATTTGGCGGGGAGCTGTTTTTT	CASSPGQGFGGELFF
TRBV30	TRBJ1-4	medium-sized	TRBD1	TGTGCCTGGAGCGGGAGGGGGCGCGTGTATGAAAAACTGTTTTTT	CAWSGRGRVYEKLFF
TRBV19	TRBJ2-7	medium-sized	-	TGTGCCAGTACCCTAAGACCGGGACGTCCCTACGAGCAGTACTTC	CASTLRPGRPYEQYF
TRBV7-6	TRBJ1-3	-	-	TGTGCCAGCAGCCGGGCTGGAAGTACTGGAAACACCATATATTTT	CASSRAGSTGNTIYF
TRBV7-9	TRBJ2-5	-	TRBD2	TGTGCCAGCAGCTTAGGGACTAGCAAACAAGAGACCCAGTACTTC	CASSLGTSKQETQYF
TRBV20-1	TRBJ2-7	-	TRBD2	TGCAGTGCTCCAGCGGGAGGGCCCTCGGGCGAGCAGTACTTC	CSAPAGGPSGEQYF
TRBV5-4	TRBJ1-3	medium-sized	TRBD1	TGTGCCAGCAGCAGGGGGGGACAGTTCTTCGGAAACACCATATATTTT	CASSRGGQFFGNTIYF
TRBV30	TRBJ1-5	-	TRBD1	TGTGCCTGGAGCCACGGGGACAGGCAGAATCAGCCCCAGCATTTT	CAWSHGDRQNQPQHF